This is a list of T cell receptor beta chains from one sample in a study of OX40 agonist ivuxolimab in advanced cancers. TCRdb keeps only in-frame clones here, not all; method: immunoSEQ multiplex PCR. This sample has nearly 110,000 clones, with 75% to 95% found just once. Material: CD4+ or CD8+ T cells sorted from blood, obtained in a trial of the OX40 agonist ivuxolimab. The receptors were gathered from an adult with an advanced solid tumor such as melanoma, head and neck, liver or kidney cancer. CDR3s include the opening cysteine and the closing phenylalanine or tryptophan. The D gene is left open where the match is weak. Clone size is shown for a subset of rows, as once, few, many or a class of expanded clone.

clone_size	d_call	v_call	j_call	cdr3_nt	cdr3_aa
.	TRBD2	TRBV7-2	TRBJ2-7	TGTGCCAGCAGCTATACTAGCGGGGGGTCCTACGAGCAGTACTTC	CASSYTSGGSYEQYF
.	TRBD1	TRBV28	TRBJ2-5	TGTGCCAGCAGTCCCGGGACAGCTTCCGAGAAAAAGACCCAGTACTTC	CASSPGTASEKKTQYF
.	.	TRBV6-5	TRBJ1-5	TGTGCCAGCAGTTCGTCCTTCCGTTATCAGCCCCAGCATTTT	CASSSSFRYQPQHF
.	.	TRBV28	TRBJ1-5	TGTGCCAGCAGTTTATTAACGGCTCAGCCCCAGCATTTT	CASSLLTAQPQHF
.	TRBD1	TRBV19	TRBJ1-2	TGTGCCAGTAGCCTCCGGGACAGGGGCAACTATGGCTACACCTTC	CASSLRDRGNYGYTF
.	.	TRBV28	TRBJ1-2	TGTGCCAGCAGTTCCTATGGCTACACCTTC	CASSSYGYTF
.	TRBD1	TRBV28	TRBJ2-2	TGTGCCAGCAGTTGGGGACAGCACACCGGGGAGCTGTTTTTT	CASSWGQHTGELFF
.	.	TRBV4-3	TRBJ2-7	TGCGCCAGCAGCCAAGATAGGGCGGTAGCGGCATACGAGCAGTACTTC	CASSQDRAVAAYEQYF
.	TRBD2	TRBV5-1	TRBJ2-1	TGCGCCAGCAGCTTGGCGGGGGGACTATACAATGAGCAGTTCTTC	CASSLAGGLYNEQFF
.	TRBD1	TRBV2	TRBJ2-1	TGTGCCAGCAGTGAAGCAGGGGGCATTTACAATGAGCAGTTCTTC	CASSEAGGIYNEQFF
.	.	TRBV6-6	TRBJ2-7	TGTGCCAGCAGATCCTCATTAGCGGCCTTAGAGCAGTACTTC	CASRSSLAALEQYF
.	.	TRBV7-8	TRBJ1-3	TGTGCCAGCAGCTTGACAAGCTCTGGAAACACCATATATTTT	CASSLTSSGNTIYF
medium-sized	TRBD2	TRBV19	TRBJ2-5	TGTGCCAGTATATCCGGGACTAGCGGGCAAGAGACCCAGTACTTC	CASISGTSGQETQYF
.	.	TRBV5-1	TRBJ1-5	TGCGCCAGCAGCCCTGGGGAGGGGCCCAATCAGCCCCAGCATTTT	CASSPGEGPNQPQHF
.	TRBD1	TRBV19	TRBJ2-7	TGTGCCAGTAGTCCCCGACAGGGCGCCTACGAGCAGTACTTC	CASSPRQGAYEQYF
.	TRBD2	TRBV27	TRBJ2-1	TGTGCCAGCAGTCCTCCGAGCGGGGGGTGGTACAATGAGCAGTTCTTC	CASSPPSGGWYNEQFF
.	.	TRBV11-3	TRBJ2-3	TGTGCCAGCAGCTTAGATCGGTGGGATACGCAGTATTTT	CASSLDRWDTQYF
.	TRBD1	TRBV18	TRBJ1-1	TGTGCCAGCTCACCTCCGGGACAGGGGGAGACTGAAGCTTTCTTT	CASSPPGQGETEAFF
.	.	TRBV5-1	TRBJ2-2	TGCGCCAGCAGCTTGGTGGGTCAGGGGCGCGGGGAGCTGTTTTTT	CASSLVGQGRGELFF
few	.	TRBV2	TRBJ2-2	TGTGCCAGCAGGCAGAGACTGCTCTCGGGGGAGCTGTTTTTT	CASRQRLLSGELFF
.	.	TRBV28	TRBJ2-3	TGTGCCAGCAGCTTCGCTAGCTCAAGCACAGATACGCAGTATTTT	CASSFASSSTDTQYF
.	.	TRBV9	TRBJ1-5	TGTGCCAGCAGCGTAGACGGTGGCAATCAGCCCCAGCATTTT	CASSVDGGNQPQHF
.	.	TRBV9	TRBJ1-5	TGTGCCAGCAGCTTCCAAGGGAATCAGCCCCAGCATTTT	CASSFQGNQPQHF
.	TRBD2	TRBV19	TRBJ2-1	TGTGCCAGTAGACTTAGCGGGGGGGCTCGGGAGCAGTTCTTC	CASRLSGGAREQFF
.	TRBD2	TRBV9	TRBJ2-5	TGTGCCAGCAGCGTAGGGTCTAGCGGGGGACAAGAGACCCAGTACTTC	CASSVGSSGGQETQYF
many	.	TRBV4-1	TRBJ1-3	TGCGCCAGCAGCCTCGGGGAGGGCGGGCGGAACACCATATATTTT	CASSLGEGGRNTIYF
.	.	TRBV28	TRBJ1-1	TGTGCCAGCAGTCACCTACAGGGATCTGAAGCTTTCTTT	CASSHLQGSEAFF
.	.	TRBV2	TRBJ1-1	TGTGCCAGCACCCCGGCACTTGAAGCTTTCTTT	CASTPALEAFF
.	TRBD1	TRBV9	TRBJ2-2	TGTGCCAGCAGCGTAGGACAGGGGGTCGGGGAGCTGTTTTTT	CASSVGQGVGELFF
.	.	TRBV7-2	TRBJ2-6	TGTGCCCTCCTCCACATGTCTGGGGCCAACGTCCTGACTTTC	CALLHMSGANVLTF
.	.	TRBV10-3	TRBJ2-7	TGTGCCATCAGTGGGGGACATCAGAGCTCCTACGAGCAGTACTTC	CAISGGHQSSYEQYF
.	.	TRBV7-2	TRBJ1-2	TGTGCCAGCAGCCCCCTCGGCGGGGCAGCCCTCACCTTC	CASSPLGGAALTF
.	TRBD1	TRBV5-1	TRBJ1-3	TGCGCCAGCAGCCCGGACAGGTCTGGAAACACCATATATTTT	CASSPDRSGNTIYF
.	.	TRBV6-5	TRBJ1-2	TGTGCCAGCAGTCCCCCCGGAGTGGGTGGCTACACCTTC	CASSPPGVGGYTF
.	.	TRBV5-1	TRBJ2-2	TGCGCCAGCAGCTTGGGGACACCTCGCACCGGGGAGCTGTTTTTT	CASSLGTPRTGELFF
.	.	TRBV7-2	TRBJ1-2	TGTGCCAGCAGCCCCTCTCTTACAGGGAATAATGGCTACACCTTC	CASSPSLTGNNGYTF
.	.	TRBV18	TRBJ2-7	TGTGCCAGCACCAACTCACAGGGTTTCGAGCAGTACTTC	CASTNSQGFEQYF
.	TRBD2	TRBV9	TRBJ2-5	TGTGCCAGCAGCGTAGTAGCGGGCCAAGAGACCCAGTACTTC	CASSVVAGQETQYF
.	TRBD1	TRBV27	TRBJ1-5	TGTGCCAGCAGGGCTACAGGGGCTAGCAATCAGCCCCAGCATTTT	CASRATGASNQPQHF
.	.	TRBV5-1	TRBJ1-2	TGCGCCAGCAGCTTGGATTCAGGGTTGGTTGGCTACACCTTC	CASSLDSGLVGYTF
.	.	TRBV21-1	TRBJ2-7	TGTGCCAGCAGCCGGCGGGACGGATCCTACGAGCAGTACTTC	CASSRRDGSYEQYF
.	.	TRBV6-5	TRBJ1-5	TGTGCCAGCAGCCAAGAGCGGCCCCAGCATTTT	CASSQERPQHF
.	.	TRBV7-2	TRBJ2-3	TGTGCCAGCAGCTTAAGGGATACAGATACGCAGTATTTT	CASSLRDTDTQYF
.	TRBD1	TRBV4-1	TRBJ2-1	TGCGCCAGCAGCCGCGGGACAGGGAGCTCCTACAATGAGCAGTTCTTC	CASSRGTGSSYNEQFF
.	.	TRBV5-1	TRBJ2-3	TGCGCCAGCAGCTTGGGTGGCACAGATACGCAGTATTTT	CASSLGGTDTQYF